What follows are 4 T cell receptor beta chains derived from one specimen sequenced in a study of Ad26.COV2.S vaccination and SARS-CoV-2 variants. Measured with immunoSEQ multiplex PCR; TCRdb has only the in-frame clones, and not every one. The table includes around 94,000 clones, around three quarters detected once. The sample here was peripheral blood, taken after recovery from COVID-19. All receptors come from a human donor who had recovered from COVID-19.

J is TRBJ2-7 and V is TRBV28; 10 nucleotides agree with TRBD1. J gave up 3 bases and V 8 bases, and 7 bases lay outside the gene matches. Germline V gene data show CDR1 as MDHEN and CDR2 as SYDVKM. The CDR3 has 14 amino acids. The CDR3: CASGVRDRGYEQYF. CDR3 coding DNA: TGTGCCAGCGGGGTCCGGGACAGGGGCTACGAGCAGTACTTC.

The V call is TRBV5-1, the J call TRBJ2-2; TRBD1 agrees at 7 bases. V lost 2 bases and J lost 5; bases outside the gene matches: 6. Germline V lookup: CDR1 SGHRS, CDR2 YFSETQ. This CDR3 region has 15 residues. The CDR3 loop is CASSFEGAETGELFF. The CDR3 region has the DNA TGCGCCAGCAGCTTTGAGGGGGCGGAAACCGGGGAGCTGTTTTTT.

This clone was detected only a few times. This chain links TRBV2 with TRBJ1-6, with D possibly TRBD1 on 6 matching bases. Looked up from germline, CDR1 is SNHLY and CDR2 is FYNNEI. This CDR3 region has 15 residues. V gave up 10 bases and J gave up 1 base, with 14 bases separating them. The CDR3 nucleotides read TGTGCCATACAGGGTGCTCGGTCCTATAATTCACCCCTCCACTTT. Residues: CAIQGARSYNSPLHF.

The CDR3: CASSPTDTTYSPLHF. In DNA, the CDR3 is TGCGCCAGCAGCCCGACTGACACGACCTATTCACCCCTCCACTTT. The chain uses TRBV4-1 and TRBJ1-6; D is uncertain. Trimming took off 4 bases at V and 8 bases at J, with 15 bases between the two ends. CDR3 length: 15 residues. Per germline, CDR1 MGHRA and CDR2 YSYEKL.